A single sample gave rise to the 6 T cell receptor beta chains below, sequenced in a study of PD-1 blockade in classical Hodgkin lymphoma. Libraries were prepared by immunoSEQ multiplex PCR; TCRdb keeps only in-frame clonotypes and omits some of them. The data contain some 90,000 clones, 83% of them seen just once; the ten biggest clones take up 17%. The time point was: cycle 4 day 1 (C4D1), after 6 weeks of nivolumab. All trial patients relapsed after autologous stem cell transplantation. The sequencing used peripheral blood mononuclear cells (PBMCs), collected before the fourth cycle of nivolumab. These receptors originate from a human donor with classical Hodgkin lymphoma.

This clone has a handful of counts. This sequence joins TRBV14 and TRBJ1-1, with D tentatively TRBD1 (5 bases). Trimming shortened V by 1 base and J by 9 bases, and 9 bases separated the two germline ends. Germline CDR1 and CDR2: SGHDN and FVKESK. This CDR3 spans 12 amino acids. The CDR3 bases are TGTGCCAGCAGCCAAGGGGGGGTGAAAGCTTTCTTT. Translating gives CASSQGGVKAFF.

The rearrangement joins TRBV9 to TRBJ2-3; 9 positions agree with TRBD2. Per the germline V gene, CDR1 is SGDLS and CDR2 is YYNGEE. V shed 1 base and J 1 base; nucleotides not matched to a gene: 13. The CDR3 is made up of 19 amino acids. The CDR3 DNA reads TGTGCCAGCAGCGTACGGGGGCTCTCAGCGGGAGGTGGCACAGATACGCAGTATTTT. Amino acids: CASSVRGLSAGGGTDTQYF.

The chain combines TRBV5-1 with TRBJ2-3; weak D call: TRBD1 (6 bases). V gave up 0 bases and J gave up 0 bases, with 11 bases separating them. The CDR3 is 16 residues long. CDR1 SGHRS and CDR2 YFSETQ come from the germline V gene. The CDR3 DNA reads as TGCGCCAGCAGCTTGGGAGGGGGTCATAGCACAGATACGCAGTATTTT. Its protein product is CASSLGGGHSTDTQYF.

V usage is TRBV27 and J usage is TRBJ1-2; D may be TRBD1 (6 bases). Germline assignment: CDR1 MNHEY and CDR2 SMNVEV (reference sequence). The CDR3 spans 14 residues. V lost 6 bases and J 4 bases, leaving 15 bases between the germline ends. This chain's CDR3 is CASSPRQEPYGYTF. CDR3 sequence (DNA): TGTGCCAGCAGCCCCCGACAGGAACCCTATGGCTACACCTTC.

V usage is TRBV30 and J usage is TRBJ2-2; no definite D call. Germline V gene lookup returns CDR1 GTSNPN and CDR2 SVGIG (reference sequence). Trimming took 3 bases from V and 8 from J, leaving 10 bases between them. This CDR3 comprises 12 residues. CDR3 region: CAWSLLGGELFF. CDR3 coding DNA: TGTGCCTGGAGCCTCTTGGGGGGGGAGCTGTTTTTT.

The gene calls are TRBV27 and TRBJ2-7; TRBD1 matches at 12 bases. CDR1 and CDR2 from the germline V gene are MNHEY and SMNVEV (reference sequence). The CDR3 has 19 residues. With 0 bases clipped from V and 8 bases from J, the junction kept 17 bases outside the gene matches. The CDR3 DNA is TGTGCCAGCAGTTTATCCCGGGACAGGGGGCTCGACCACAGAGGGAAGCAGTACTTC. This gives the protein CASSLSRDRGLDHRGKQYF.